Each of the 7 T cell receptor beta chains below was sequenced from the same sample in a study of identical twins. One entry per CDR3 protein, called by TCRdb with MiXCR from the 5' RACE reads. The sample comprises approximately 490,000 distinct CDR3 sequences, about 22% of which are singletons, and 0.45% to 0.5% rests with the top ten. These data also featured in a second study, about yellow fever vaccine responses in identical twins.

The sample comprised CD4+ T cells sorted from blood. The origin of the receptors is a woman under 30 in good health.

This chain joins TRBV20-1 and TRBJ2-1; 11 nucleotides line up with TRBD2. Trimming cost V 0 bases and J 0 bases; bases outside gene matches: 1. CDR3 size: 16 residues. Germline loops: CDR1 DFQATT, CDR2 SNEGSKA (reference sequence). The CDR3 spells CSARDLAGGSYNEQFF. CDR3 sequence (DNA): TGCAGTGCTAGAGATCTAGCGGGAGGCTCCTACAATGAGCAGTTCTTC.

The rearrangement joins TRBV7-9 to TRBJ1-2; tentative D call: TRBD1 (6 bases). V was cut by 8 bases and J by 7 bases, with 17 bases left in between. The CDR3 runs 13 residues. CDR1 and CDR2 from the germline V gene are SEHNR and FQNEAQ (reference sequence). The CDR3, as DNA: TGTGCCAGCCGAGCGGGGGGGGCAGGTGGCTACACCTTC. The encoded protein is CASRAGGAGGYTF.

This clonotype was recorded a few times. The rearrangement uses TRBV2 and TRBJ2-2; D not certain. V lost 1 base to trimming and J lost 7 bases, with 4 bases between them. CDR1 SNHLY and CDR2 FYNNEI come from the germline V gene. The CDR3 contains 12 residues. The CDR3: CASSEGYGELFF. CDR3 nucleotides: TGTGCCAGCAGTGAAGGTTACGGGGAGCTGTTTTTT.

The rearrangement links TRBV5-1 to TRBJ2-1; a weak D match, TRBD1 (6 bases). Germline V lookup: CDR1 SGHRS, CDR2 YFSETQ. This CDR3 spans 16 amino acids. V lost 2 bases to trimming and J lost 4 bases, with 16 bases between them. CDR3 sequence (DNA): TGCGCCAGCAGCTTCGGACAGACGGTTCCTTACAATGAGCAGTTCTTC. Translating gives CASSFGQTVPYNEQFF.

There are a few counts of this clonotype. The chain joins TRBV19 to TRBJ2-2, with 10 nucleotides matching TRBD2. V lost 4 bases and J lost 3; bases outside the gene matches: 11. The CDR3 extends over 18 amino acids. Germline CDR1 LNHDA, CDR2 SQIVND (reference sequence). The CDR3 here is CASSTPHVLAGHTGELFF. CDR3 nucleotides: TGTGCCAGTAGTACCCCTCACGTACTAGCGGGACACACCGGGGAGCTGTTTTTT.

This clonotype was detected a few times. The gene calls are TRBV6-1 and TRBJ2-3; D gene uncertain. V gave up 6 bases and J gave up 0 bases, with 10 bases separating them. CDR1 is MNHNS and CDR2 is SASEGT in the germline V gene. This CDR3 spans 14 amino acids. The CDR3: CASRIGPSTDTQYF. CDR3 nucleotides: TGTGCCAGCAGAATAGGGCCTAGCACAGATACGCAGTATTTT.

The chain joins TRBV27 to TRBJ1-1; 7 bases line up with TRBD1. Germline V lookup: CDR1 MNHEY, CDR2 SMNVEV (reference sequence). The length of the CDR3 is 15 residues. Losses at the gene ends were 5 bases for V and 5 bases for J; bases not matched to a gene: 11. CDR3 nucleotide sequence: TGTGCCAGCAGTATCTCCGGACAGGTACAAACTGAAGCTTTCTTT. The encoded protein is CASSISGQVQTEAFF.